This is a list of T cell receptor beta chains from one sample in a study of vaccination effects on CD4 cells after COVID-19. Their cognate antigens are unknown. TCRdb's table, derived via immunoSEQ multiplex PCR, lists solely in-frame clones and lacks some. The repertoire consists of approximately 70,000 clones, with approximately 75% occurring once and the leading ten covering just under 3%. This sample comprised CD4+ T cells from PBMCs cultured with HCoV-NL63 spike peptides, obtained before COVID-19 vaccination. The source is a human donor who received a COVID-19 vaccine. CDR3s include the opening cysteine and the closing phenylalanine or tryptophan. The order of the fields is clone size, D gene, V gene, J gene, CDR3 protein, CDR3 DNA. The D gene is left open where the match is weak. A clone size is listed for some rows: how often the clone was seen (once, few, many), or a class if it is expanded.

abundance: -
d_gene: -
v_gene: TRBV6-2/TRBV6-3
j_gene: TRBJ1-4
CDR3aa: CASSYLGQPNEKLFF
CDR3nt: TGTGCCAGCAGTTACCTCGGACAGCCTAATGAAAAACTGTTTTTT

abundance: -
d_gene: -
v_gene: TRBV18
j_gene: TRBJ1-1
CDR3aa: CASSRQKDTEAFF
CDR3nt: TGTGCCAGCTCACGACAAAAGGACACTGAAGCTTTCTTT

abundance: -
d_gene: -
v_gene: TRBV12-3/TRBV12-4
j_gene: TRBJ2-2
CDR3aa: CASSLRGGELFF
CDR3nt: TGTGCCAGCAGTTTACGGGGAGGGGAGCTGTTTTTT

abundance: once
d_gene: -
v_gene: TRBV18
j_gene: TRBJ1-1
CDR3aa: CASSDTMNTEAFF
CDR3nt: TGTGCCAGCTCGGACACCATGAACACTGAAGCTTTCTTT

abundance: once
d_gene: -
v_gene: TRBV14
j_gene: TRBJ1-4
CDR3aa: CASSPGTPVEKLFF
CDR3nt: TGTGCCAGCAGCCCCGGGACTCCGGTTGAAAAACTGTTTTTT

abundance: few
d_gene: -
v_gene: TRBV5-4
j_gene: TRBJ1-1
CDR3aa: CASSSDSTRAFF
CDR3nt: TGTGCCAGCAGTTCGGACAGCACAAGAGCTTTCTTT

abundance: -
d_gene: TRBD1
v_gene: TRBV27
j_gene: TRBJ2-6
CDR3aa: CASRTGTAFSGANVLTF
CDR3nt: TGTGCCAGCAGAACCGGGACAGCCTTCTCTGGGGCCAACGTCCTGACTTTC

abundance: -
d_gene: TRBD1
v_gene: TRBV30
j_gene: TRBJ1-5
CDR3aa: CAWSAPRTGFQPQHF
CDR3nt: TGTGCCTGGAGTGCCCCTCGGACAGGGTTTCAGCCCCAGCATTTT

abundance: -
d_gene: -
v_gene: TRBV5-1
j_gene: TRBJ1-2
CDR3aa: CASSLTGIIDGYTF
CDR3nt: TGCGCCAGCAGCTTGACAGGGATTATCGATGGCTACACCTTC

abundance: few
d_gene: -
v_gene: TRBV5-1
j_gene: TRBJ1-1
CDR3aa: CASRGEGEAFF
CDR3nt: TGCGCCAGCAGGGGAGAGGGTGAAGCTTTCTTT

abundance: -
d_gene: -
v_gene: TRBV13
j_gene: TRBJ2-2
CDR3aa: CASSSTRARTGELFF
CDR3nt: TGTGCCAGCAGCTCCACTAGGGCTCGCACCGGGGAGCTGTTTTTT

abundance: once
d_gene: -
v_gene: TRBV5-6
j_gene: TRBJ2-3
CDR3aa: CASSLTAYTDTQYF
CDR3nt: TGTGCCAGCAGCTTGACAGCTTACACAGATACGCAGTATTTT

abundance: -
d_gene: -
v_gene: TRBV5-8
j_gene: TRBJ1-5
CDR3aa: CASRFDRLLSNQPQHF
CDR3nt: TGTGCCAGCAGATTCGACAGGCTCCTTAGCAATCAGCCCCAGCATTTT

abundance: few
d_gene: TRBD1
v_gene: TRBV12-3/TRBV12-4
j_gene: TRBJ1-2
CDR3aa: CASSGQGYGYTF
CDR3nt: TGTGCCAGCAGTGGACAGGGCTATGGCTACACCTTC

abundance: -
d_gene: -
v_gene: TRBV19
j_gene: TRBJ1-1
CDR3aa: CASRSRGEEYTEAFF
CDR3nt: TGTGCCAGTAGATCCCGTGGGGAGGAGTACACTGAAGCTTTCTTT

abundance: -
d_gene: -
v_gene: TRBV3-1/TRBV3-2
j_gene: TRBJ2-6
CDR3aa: CASSQDLRASGANVLTF
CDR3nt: TGTGCCAGCAGCCAAGATCTCAGGGCGAGTGGGGCCAACGTCCTGACTTTC

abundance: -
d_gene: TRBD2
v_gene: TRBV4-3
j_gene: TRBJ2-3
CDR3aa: CASRPLAGRPTSTDTQYF
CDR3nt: TGCGCCAGCAGGCCTCTAGCGGGGCGACCAACTAGCACAGATACGCAGTATTTT

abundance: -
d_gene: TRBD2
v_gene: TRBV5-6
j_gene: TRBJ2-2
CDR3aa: CASSLYGGGLSGELFF
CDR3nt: TGTGCCAGCAGCTTGTATGGCGGGGGGTTGTCCGGGGAGCTGTTTTTT

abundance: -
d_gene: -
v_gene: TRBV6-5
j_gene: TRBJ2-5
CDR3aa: CASSYSGGVQETQYF
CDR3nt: TGTGCCAGCAGTTACTCGGGCGGGGTCCAAGAGACCCAGTACTTC

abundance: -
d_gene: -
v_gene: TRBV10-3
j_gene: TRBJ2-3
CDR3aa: CAISGSSSYSTDTQYF
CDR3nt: TGTGCCATCAGTGGTTCTAGCTCATATAGCACAGATACGCAGTATTTT

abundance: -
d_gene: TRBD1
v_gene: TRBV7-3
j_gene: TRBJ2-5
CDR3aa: CASSLMGQGSETQYF
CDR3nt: TGTGCCAGCAGCTTAATGGGACAGGGTAGTGAGACCCAGTACTTC

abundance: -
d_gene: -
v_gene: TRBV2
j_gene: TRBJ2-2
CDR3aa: CASRGGLGTGELFF
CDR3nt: TGTGCCAGCAGAGGGGGATTGGGGACCGGGGAGCTGTTTTTT

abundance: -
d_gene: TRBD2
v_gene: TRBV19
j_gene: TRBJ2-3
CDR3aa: CASTPSGGTTDTQYF
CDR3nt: TGTGCCAGTACCCCCTCCGGGGGGACCACAGATACGCAGTATTTT

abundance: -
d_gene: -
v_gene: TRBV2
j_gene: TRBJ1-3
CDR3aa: CASSERLVRGTGNTIYF
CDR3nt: TGTGCCAGCAGTGAAAGGCTGGTCAGGGGAACTGGAAACACCATATATTTT

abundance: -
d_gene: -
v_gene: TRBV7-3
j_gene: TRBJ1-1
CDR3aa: CASSLQSERNTEAFF
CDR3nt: TGTGCCAGCAGCTTACAATCGGAACGAAACACTGAAGCTTTCTTT

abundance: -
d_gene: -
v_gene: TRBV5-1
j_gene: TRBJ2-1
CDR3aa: CASSLQAGYNEQFF
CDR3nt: TGCGCCAGCAGCTTGCAGGCAGGCTACAATGAGCAGTTCTTC

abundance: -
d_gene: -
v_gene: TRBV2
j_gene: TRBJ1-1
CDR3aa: CASIPLEGEGTEAFF
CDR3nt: TGTGCCAGCATCCCCTTGGAAGGAGAGGGCACTGAAGCTTTCTTT

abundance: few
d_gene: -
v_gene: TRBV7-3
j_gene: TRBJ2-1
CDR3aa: CASSFGGYNEQFF
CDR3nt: TGTGCCAGCAGCTTTGGCGGGTACAATGAGCAGTTCTTC

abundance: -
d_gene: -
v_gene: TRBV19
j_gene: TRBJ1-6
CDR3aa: CASSIFQGGSPLHF
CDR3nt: TGTGCCAGTAGTATCTTTCAGGGCGGTTCACCCCTCCACTTT

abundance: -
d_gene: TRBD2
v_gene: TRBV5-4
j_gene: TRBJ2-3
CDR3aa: CASSRGLAGELTQYF
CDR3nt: TGTGCCAGCAGTAGGGGACTAGCGGGAGAACTTACGCAGTATTTT

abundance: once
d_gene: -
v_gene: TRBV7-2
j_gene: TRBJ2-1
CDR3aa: CASSTRSGNEQFF
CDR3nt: TGTGCCAGCAGCACCCGATCAGGGAATGAGCAGTTCTTC

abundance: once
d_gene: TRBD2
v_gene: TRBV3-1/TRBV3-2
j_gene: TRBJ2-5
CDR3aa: CASSLRTSGVYQETQYF
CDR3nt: TGTGCCAGCAGCCTCCGGACTAGCGGGGTGTACCAAGAGACCCAGTACTTC

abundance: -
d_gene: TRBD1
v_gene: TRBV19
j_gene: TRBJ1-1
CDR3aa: CASRYRGPEAFF
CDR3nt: TGTGCCAGTAGGTACAGGGGACCTGAAGCTTTCTTT

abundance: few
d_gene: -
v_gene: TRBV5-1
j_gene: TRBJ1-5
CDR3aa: CASSLIGGDQPQHF
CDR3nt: TGCGCCAGCAGCTTGATTGGGGGGGATCAGCCCCAGCATTTT

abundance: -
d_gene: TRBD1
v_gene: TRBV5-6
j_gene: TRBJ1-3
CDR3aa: CASSPTGTAGNTIYF
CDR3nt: TGTGCCAGCAGCCCAACCGGGACAGCTGGAAACACCATATATTTT